These T cell receptor beta chains were read from a single sample in a study of blood T cell repertoires in COVID-19. The protocol was immunoSEQ multiplex PCR, while the TCRdb copy is restricted to in-frame clones and leaves out a portion. The profile shows about 95,000 clones, around 90% of them singletons. The specimen was peripheral blood. These receptor sequences come from a woman aged 70 to 79 with acute or convalescent COVID-19. CDR3s include the opening cysteine and the closing phenylalanine or tryptophan. D genes are given only for firm matches. Where a row states a size, it is once, few, many or the class of an expanded clone; other rows omit it.

size: .; J: TRBJ1-1; D: TRBD1; V: TRBV29-1; DNA: TGCAGCGCTGGGACAGCGAACACTGAAGCTTTCTTT; CDR3: CSAGTANTEAFF
size: .; J: TRBJ1-4; D: .; V: TRBV5-1; DNA: TGCGCCAGCAGCTTGGGACAGCTTGAAAAACTGTTTTTT; CDR3: CASSLGQLEKLFF
size: .; J: TRBJ1-5; D: .; V: TRBV11-2; DNA: TGTGCCAGCAGCTTAGCGGGGGTCGGCAATCAGCCCCAGCATTTT; CDR3: CASSLAGVGNQPQHF
size: .; J: TRBJ2-2; D: TRBD2; V: TRBV24-1; DNA: TGTGCCACCAGTGTTGCACTAGCGGGAGTTGGCACCGGGGAGCTGTTTTTT; CDR3: CATSVALAGVGTGELFF
size: once; J: TRBJ2-1; D: TRBD1; V: TRBV11-2; DNA: TGTGCCAGCAGCTCACCTATGGAACAGGGGGAAAATGAGCAGTTCTTC; CDR3: CASSSPMEQGENEQFF
size: .; J: TRBJ2-7; D: TRBD2; V: TRBV18; DNA: TGTGCCAGCTCACCGCTTCCGGGGACTAGCGGGGGCTCCTACGAGCAGTACTTC; CDR3: CASSPLPGTSGGSYEQYF
size: .; J: TRBJ2-5; D: .; V: TRBV5-1; DNA: TGCGCCAGCAGCTTGGCGGGGGAAAGAGAGACCCAGTACTTC; CDR3: CASSLAGERETQYF
size: medium-sized; J: TRBJ2-7; D: .; V: TRBV6-6; DNA: TGTGCCAGCAGTTACTCTGGTGGGGGGATACGCTACGAGCAGTACTTC; CDR3: CASSYSGGGIRYEQYF
size: .; J: TRBJ1-2; D: .; V: TRBV27; DNA: TGTGCCAGCAGGTCCCGGGGAGAAACCTATGGCTACACCTTC; CDR3: CASRSRGETYGYTF
size: .; J: TRBJ2-2; D: .; V: TRBV23-1; DNA: TGCGCCAGCGGTGAACAGGGCTGGCGAAGGACCGGGGAGCTGTTTTTT; CDR3: CASGEQGWRRTGELFF
size: .; J: TRBJ2-3; D: .; V: TRBV19; DNA: TGTGCCAGTAGCATTGGGGGGGCGGGGAGCGCCGATACGCAGTATTTT; CDR3: CASSIGGAGSADTQYF
size: .; J: TRBJ1-5; D: .; V: TRBV21-1; DNA: TGTGCCAGCAGCAAAGGCTCAGTTCAGGTTGGGCACAATCAGCCCCAGCATTTT; CDR3: CASSKGSVQVGHNQPQHF
size: once; J: TRBJ2-1; D: TRBD2; V: TRBV9; DNA: TGTGCCAGCAGCGGTACTAGCGGGTCCTACAATGAGCAGTTCTTC; CDR3: CASSGTSGSYNEQFF
size: .; J: TRBJ2-1; D: TRBD1; V: TRBV4-1; DNA: TGCGCCAGCAGCCTCGAATCATACCGGGACAGGGACTACAATGAGCAGTTCTTC; CDR3: CASSLESYRDRDYNEQFF
size: .; J: TRBJ2-2; D: TRBD2; V: TRBV6-5; DNA: TGTGCCAGCAACCTAGCGGGGCTCACCGGGGAGCTGTTTTTT; CDR3: CASNLAGLTGELFF
size: .; J: TRBJ1-1; D: TRBD1; V: TRBV7-8; DNA: TGTGCCAGCAGCCCCGGAGGGACAGGGGGTCGAGCTTTCTTT; CDR3: CASSPGGTGGRAFF
size: .; J: TRBJ2-2; D: .; V: TRBV5-8; DNA: TGTGCCGGCGCTGACGGTCGAAACCGGGCCGGGGAGCTGTTTTTT; CDR3: CAGADGRNRAGELFF
size: .; J: TRBJ1-3; D: TRBD1; V: TRBV18; DNA: TGTGCCAGCTCACCACAGGGGACAGCTGGAAACACCATATATTTT; CDR3: CASSPQGTAGNTIYF
size: .; J: TRBJ2-3; D: .; V: TRBV5-4; DNA: TGTGCCAGCAGCTTAGCGTACTCAGATACGCAGTATTTT; CDR3: CASSLAYSDTQYF
size: .; J: TRBJ1-2; D: .; V: TRBV7-8; DNA: TGTGCCAGCAGCTTTACGACAGGCCAGAGTGGCTACACCTTC; CDR3: CASSFTTGQSGYTF
size: .; J: TRBJ1-2; D: TRBD1; V: TRBV28; DNA: TGTGCCAGCAGTTTATCAACGACAGGGCCGTATGGCTACACCTTC; CDR3: CASSLSTTGPYGYTF
size: .; J: TRBJ1-6; D: .; V: TRBV19; DNA: TGTGCCAGTAGTATACGAGGCACGGGTCATGATTCACCCCTCCACTTT; CDR3: CASSIRGTGHDSPLHF
size: once; J: TRBJ2-3; D: TRBD2; V: TRBV5-5; DNA: TGTGCCAGCAGCTTCGGACTAGCGGGGGGCCCAGATACGCAGTATTTT; CDR3: CASSFGLAGGPDTQYF
size: .; J: TRBJ2-1; D: TRBD2; V: TRBV6-6; DNA: TGTGCCAGCAGTAAGGGACTAGCGGGAGGCAATGAGCAGTTCTTC; CDR3: CASSKGLAGGNEQFF
size: .; J: TRBJ2-7; D: .; V: TRBV19; DNA: TGTGCCAGTAGTATAGCCAGACTCGGGGGCTACGAGCAGTACTTC; CDR3: CASSIARLGGYEQYF
size: .; J: TRBJ1-1; D: TRBD1; V: TRBV19; DNA: TGTGCCAGTAGGAGACAGGGAAACACTGAAGCTTTCTTT; CDR3: CASRRQGNTEAFF
size: .; J: TRBJ1-1; D: TRBD1; V: TRBV25-1; DNA: TGTGCCAGCAGTGGGCTACAGGGGCGGACTGAAGCTTTCTTT; CDR3: CASSGLQGRTEAFF
size: .; J: TRBJ1-5; D: .; V: TRBV7-2; DNA: TGTGCCAGCAGCTTAGGAAGCGCCGGCAATCAGCCCCAGCATTTT; CDR3: CASSLGSAGNQPQHF
size: .; J: TRBJ2-1; D: .; V: TRBV11-3; DNA: TGTGCCAGCAGCTTCCTCGGGAACAATGAGCAGTTCTTC; CDR3: CASSFLGNNEQFF
size: .; J: TRBJ2-2; D: .; V: TRBV7-9; DNA: TGTGCCAGCAGCTTTTCGGGGTCGAACACCGGGGAGCTGTTTTTT; CDR3: CASSFSGSNTGELFF
size: once; J: TRBJ1-5; D: .; V: TRBV25-1; DNA: TGTGCCAGCAGGGGGCGAAGCAATCAGCCCCAGCATTTT; CDR3: CASRGRSNQPQHF
size: .; J: TRBJ2-5; D: .; V: TRBV2; DNA: TGTGCCACCTCGGTGGTAGCGGCAGAGACCCAGTACTTC; CDR3: CATSVVAAETQYF
size: .; J: TRBJ2-1; D: .; V: TRBV3-1/TRBV3-2; DNA: TGTGCCAGCAGCCCAACTACCGGGACATACAGATACAATGAGCAGTTCTTC; CDR3: CASSPTTGTYRYNEQFF
size: once; J: TRBJ1-1; D: .; V: TRBV28; DNA: TGTGCCAGCAGTAGGGGGGGGGTGAACACTGAAGCTTTCTTT; CDR3: CASSRGGVNTEAFF
size: .; J: TRBJ1-5; D: TRBD1; V: TRBV3-1/TRBV3-2; DNA: TGTGCCAGCAGCCAATGGTCTTCAGGGGGTCAGCCCCAGCATTTT; CDR3: CASSQWSSGGQPQHF
size: .; J: TRBJ1-1; D: .; V: TRBV20-1; DNA: TGCAGTGCCCTCAGGGCAGAAGCTTTCTTT; CDR3: CSALRAEAFF
size: .; J: TRBJ1-1; D: TRBD1; V: TRBV29-1; DNA: TGCAGCGCAGGACAGGCGAACACTGAAGCTTTCTTT; CDR3: CSAGQANTEAFF
size: .; J: TRBJ2-5; D: .; V: TRBV19; DNA: TGTGCCAGTAGTACCGACGGGGAAGAGACCCAGTACTTC; CDR3: CASSTDGEETQYF
size: few; J: TRBJ1-1; D: .; V: TRBV9; DNA: TGTGCCAGCAGCGTAGACAGAAGGAACACTGAAGCTTTCTTT; CDR3: CASSVDRRNTEAFF
size: .; J: TRBJ1-2; D: TRBD1; V: TRBV29-1; DNA: TGCAGCGTTGAAGTAGGACAGGGTAGACATGGCTACACCTTC; CDR3: CSVEVGQGRHGYTF